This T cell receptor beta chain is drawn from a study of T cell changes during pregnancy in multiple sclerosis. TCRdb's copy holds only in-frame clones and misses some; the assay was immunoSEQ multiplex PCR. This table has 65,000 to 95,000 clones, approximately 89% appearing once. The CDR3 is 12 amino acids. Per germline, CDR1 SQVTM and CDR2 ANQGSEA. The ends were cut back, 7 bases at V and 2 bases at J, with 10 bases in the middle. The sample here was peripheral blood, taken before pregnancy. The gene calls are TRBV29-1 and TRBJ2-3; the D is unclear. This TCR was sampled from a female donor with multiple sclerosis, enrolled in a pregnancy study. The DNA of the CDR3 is TGCAGCGGATTCGGTCCCACAGATACGCAGTATTTT. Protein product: CSGFGPTDTQYF.